The 3 T cell receptor beta chains below were found in one sample sequenced in a study of CD8 T cells in Susac syndrome. The RNA, 0.5 to 1 ug, was put through reverse transcription using random hexamers. TCRdb independently ran MiXCR on the immunoSEQ multiplex PCR reads; one entry per CDR3 protein. Here the sample spans 130,000 or so distinct CDR3 sequences, approximately 95% being singletons. The source material was CD4+ T cells from PBMCs. Receptors were obtained from a human donor with multiple sclerosis.

The DNA of the CDR3 is TGCAGCATCCGGAGGGACACTGAAGCTTTCTTT. It specifies CSIRRDTEAFF. The rearrangement uses TRBV29-1 and TRBJ1-1; no reliable D call. This CDR3 is built from 11 residues. CDR1 and CDR2 (germline): SQVTM, ANQGSEA. V was cut by 8 bases and J by 3 bases, with 10 bases left in between.

The V call is TRBV6-1, the J call TRBJ2-7; 7 bases fit TRBD1. Germline trimming cut 5 bases from V and 1 base from J; bases unmatched to any gene: 8. The CDR3 spans 15 residues. Germline CDR1 is MNHNS and CDR2 is SASEGT. DNA of the CDR3: TGTGCCAGCAGTCGCGAACCGGGACAGTCCTACGAGCAGTACTTC. As protein: CASSREPGQSYEQYF.

The chain links TRBV5-1 to TRBJ2-3, with D maybe TRBD2 (6 bases). V was pared by 4 bases and J by 6 bases, with 12 bases between. Germline CDR1 and CDR2: SGHRS and YFSETQ. There are 13 residues in the CDR3. This chain's CDR3 is CASSTPGLDTQYF. The CDR3, as DNA: TGCGCCAGCAGCACACCGGGACTTGATACGCAGTATTTT.